This TCR beta chain is from a study of blood T cell repertoires in COVID-19. Across the study: Specimens from acute and convalescent COVID-19 originated in the United States, Italy and Spain. PBMCs, B-cell-depleted T cells, or T cells were the source of the cDNA or gDNA that made up the material.

Unmatched junction bases numbered 10, after V lost 1 base and J lost 7 bases. CDR3 length equals 16 residues. The V gene's germline CDR1 is SQVTM and CDR2 ANQGSEA. The table came from immunoSEQ multiplex PCR; TCRdb's copy has only in-frame clones and leaves some out. The sample lists a few hundred thousand clones, around 91% occurring once. This TCR was sampled from a woman aged 18-29 years with acute COVID-19. Sequences were obtained from PBMCs or T cells enriched from blood (not recorded which). The gene calls are TRBV29-1 and TRBJ2-2; TRBD1 matches at 9 bases. For the CDR3, the DNA is TGCAGCGTTGAAGTCCCGGGGACAGGGAGGGACGGGGAGCTGTTTTTT. As protein: CSVEVPGTGRDGELFF.